The 24 T cell receptor beta chains below were found in one sample sequenced in a study of cytomegalovirus exposure and HLA in healthy donors. PCR employed 60 Vbeta and 13 Jbeta primers. Sequencing used immunoSEQ multiplex PCR; TCRdb keeps in-frame clones, though not all of them. The table lists 140,000 to 150,000 clones, 70% to 90% of them singletons. The sample taken for sequencing was PBMCs. The receptors stem from a middle-aged woman in good health and CMV-seronegative.

The rearrangement uses TRBV6-5 and TRBJ2-7, with 9 bases aligning to TRBD1. The germline V gene has CDR1 MNHEY and CDR2 SVGAGI. The CDR3 length is 16 residues. The junction had 8 bases not matched to a gene; V was cut back by 0 bases and J by 5 bases. The CDR3 spells CASSYSPGQGKNEQYF. CDR3 bases: TGTGCCAGCAGTTACTCCCCGGGACAGGGAAAGAACGAGCAGTACTTC.

V gene TRBV11-2 combines with J gene TRBJ2-1, with TRBD2 identical over 8 bases. CDR1 is SGHAT and CDR2 is FQNNGV in the germline V gene. This CDR3 contains 16 residues. V gave up 0 bases and J gave up 4 bases; unmatched junction bases: 5. In nucleotides, the CDR3 is TGTGCCAGCAGCTTAGATCGGGGGGGGCCATACAATGAGCAGTTCTTC. As protein: CASSLDRGGPYNEQFF.

The chain uses TRBV19 and TRBJ2-1; 9 bases are a match to TRBD2. With V trimmed by 6 bases and J by 4 bases, 4 bases remained unmatched. From germline, CDR1 is LNHDA and CDR2 SQIVND (reference sequence). This CDR3 has 14 amino acids. For the CDR3, the DNA is TGTGCCAGTAGGACTAGCGGTACTTACAATGAGCAGTTCTTC. This gives the protein CASRTSGTYNEQFF.

This chain connects TRBV4-3 to TRBJ2-5; D possibly corresponds to TRBD1 (5 bases). The CDR3 loop spans 14 amino acids. CDR1 and CDR2 (germline): LGHNA, YSLEER. The ends were cut back, 10 bases at V and 3 bases at J, with 18 bases in the middle. The CDR3 DNA reads TGCGCCACCCTAAGGGGTTGCAATAAAGAGACCCAGTACTTC. Translating it yields CATLRGCNKETQYF.

This clone was picked up one time. Its ends do not fully match the called genes, so a read error is possible. This chain links TRBV7-9 with TRBJ2-7; TRBD1 might be the D (5 bases). This CDR3 is built from 14 residues. CDR1 and CDR2 from the germline V gene are SEHNR and FQNEAQ (reference sequence). The CDR3 region is CSSSLGAAIYEQYF. DNA for the CDR3: TGTTCCAGCAGCTTAGGGGCTGCGATCTACGAGCAGTACTTC. Based on the CDR3 plus reference TRBV7-9 and TRBJ2-7, the full variable domain is DTGVSQNPRHKITKRGQNVTFRCDPISEHNRLYWYRQTLGQGPEFLTYFQNEAQLEKSRLLSDRFSAERPKGSFSTLEIQRTEQGDSAMYLCSSSLGAAIYEQYFGPGTRLTVT.

The chain employs TRBV6-1 and TRBJ2-5; D is perhaps TRBD1 (6 bases). Trimming took off 8 bases at V and 5 bases at J, with 12 bases between the two ends. CDR3 length equals 12 residues. CDR1 and CDR2 (germline): MNHNS, SASEGT. The CDR3 loop reads CASGGPRETQYF. The CDR3 coding sequence is TGTGCCAGCGGGGGCCCGCGGGAGACCCAGTACTTC.

The V call is TRBV5-1, the J call TRBJ1-5; 7 bases agree with TRBD1. Germline V gene lookup returns CDR1 SGHRS and CDR2 YFSETQ. With 0 bases clipped from V and 7 bases from J, the junction kept 4 bases outside the gene matches. The length of the CDR3 is 14 residues. The CDR3 region is CASSLGQGEQPQHF. The CDR3 bases are TGCGCCAGCAGCTTGGGACAGGGCGAGCAGCCCCAGCATTTT.

The V and J genes are TRBV28 and TRBJ1-2; 7 nucleotides agree with TRBD1. In germline, CDR1 is MDHEN, CDR2 SYDVKM. The J segment lost 5 bases and the V segment lost 3 bases, leaving 3 bases of the junction unmatched. This CDR3 region has 13 residues. CDR3 bases: TGTGCCAGCAGTTTCACAGGGGAATATGGCTACACCTTC. Its translation is CASSFTGEYGYTF.

The chain couples TRBV27 to TRBJ2-1; 13 nucleotides match TRBD2. V shed 5 bases and J 7 bases; nucleotides not matched to a gene: 11. The CDR3 extends over 17 amino acids. Per germline, CDR1 MNHEY and CDR2 SMNVEV (reference sequence). The chain's CDR3 is CASSPTTGLAGVNEQFF. Here the CDR3 DNA reads TGTGCCAGCAGTCCGACCACCGGACTAGCGGGAGTAAATGAGCAGTTCTTC.

The chain is built from TRBV6-6 and TRBJ1-5; the D gene is possibly TRBD1 (6 bases). V was clipped by 5 bases and J by 1 base, with 9 bases between them. The V gene's germline CDR1 is MNHNY and CDR2 SVGAGI (reference sequence). The CDR3 length is 14 residues. The chain's CDR3 is CASSEGDSNQPQHF. DNA of the CDR3: TGTGCCAGCAGTGAGGGGGACAGCAATCAGCCCCAGCATTTT.

To note about this clone: A junction boundary mismatches the germline segment, possibly from a read error. CDR3 in DNA: TGTGCTAGCAGCCCCCAACTAGCGGGATACAATGAGCAGTTCTTC. Translating gives CASSPQLAGYNEQFF. The rearrangement joins TRBV7-7 to TRBJ2-1, with 10 bases aligning to TRBD2. There are 15 residues in the CDR3. Germline values: CDR1 SSHAT, CDR2 FNYEAQ (reference sequence).

CDR3 in DNA: TGCGCCAGCGGTTCCGGGACTAGCGGGACTGTGCAAGAGACCCAGTACTTC. Its protein is CASGSGTSGTVQETQYF. The J gene is TRBJ2-5, the V gene TRBV5-1, with TRBD2 identical over 13 bases. The length of the CDR3 is 17 residues. In germline, CDR1 is SGHRS, CDR2 YFSETQ. The ends lost 7 bases at V and 2 bases at J; junction bases unmatched: 11.

The V gene is TRBV6-1, the J gene TRBJ2-5; TRBD2 might be the D (5 bases). V gave up 0 bases and J gave up 5 bases, with 13 bases separating them. Germline V gene lookup returns CDR1 MNHNS and CDR2 SASEGT. The CDR3 runs to 15 residues. The CDR3 sequence is CASSEARGMGETQYF. The CDR3 DNA reads TGTGCCAGCAGTGAAGCCCGGGGTATGGGGGAGACCCAGTACTTC.

V usage is TRBV5-1 and J usage is TRBJ1-1, with D perhaps TRBD1 (5 bases). V was trimmed by 0 bases and J by 4 bases, leaving 10 bases between them. The CDR3 length is 14 residues. Per germline, CDR1 SGHRS and CDR2 YFSETQ. CDR3 protein: CASSLVQGSTEAFF. CDR3 sequence (DNA): TGCGCCAGCAGCTTGGTCCAGGGCAGCACTGAAGCTTTCTTT.

The chain joins TRBV27 to TRBJ1-4; maybe TRBD1 (6 bases). This CDR3 has 13 amino acids. Germline CDR1 is MNHEY and CDR2 is SMNVEV (reference sequence). The CDR3 nucleotides read TGTGCTTCGCATGGGGGCGCCGATGAAAAACTGTTTTTT. This codes for CASHGGADEKLFF.

The chain has TRBV7-7 and TRBJ2-2; TRBD1 matches at 7 bases. The CDR3 sequence is 14 residues long. J gave up 6 bases and V 5 bases, and 6 bases lay outside the gene matches. Germline-derived CDR1 and CDR2 are SSHAT and FNYEAQ (reference sequence). The CDR3 reads CASSINRGSGELFF. The CDR3 DNA reads TGTGCCAGCAGCATCAACAGGGGATCCGGGGAGCTGTTTTTT.

The V gene is TRBV6-1, the J gene TRBJ1-5; D call uncertain. The CDR3 has 12 amino acids. Germline CDR1 reads MNHNS; CDR2 reads SASEGT. Deletions cut 6 bases from V and 8 bases from J, with 11 bases between. The DNA for the CDR3 is TGTGCCAGCAGAGAGGTCATGGAGCCCCAGCATTTT. Translation: CASREVMEPQHF.

The genes are TRBV4-1 and TRBJ1-5; weak D call: TRBD1 (5 bases). The germline V gene encodes CDR1 MGHRA and CDR2 YSYEKL. The CDR3 length is 15 residues. V lost 2 bases and J 4 bases, leaving 12 bases between the germline ends. CDR3 sequence: CASSQQGVVNQPQHF. CDR3 nucleotide sequence: TGCGCCAGCAGCCAACAGGGTGTGGTGAATCAGCCCCAGCATTTT.

The rearrangement joins TRBV21-1 to TRBJ1-2. TRBV21-1 is reported as a pseudogene. The length of the CDR3 is 16 residues. The CDR3 DNA reads TGTGCCAGCAGCAAAGTGTGGGTGGGTTCGGGCTATGGCTACACCTTC. Its translation: CASSKVWVGSGYGYTF.

This CDR3 is CASSEGGQGADGYTF. For the CDR3, the DNA is TGTGCCAGCAGTGAGGGAGGACAGGGGGCAGATGGCTACACCTTC. The rearrangement joins TRBV28 to TRBJ1-2; 11 bases are shared with TRBD1. After removal of 5 bases from V and 6 bases from J, the junction contained 8 bases not matched to a gene. The length of the CDR3 is 15 residues. Germline V CDR1 and CDR2: MDHEN, SYDVKM.

The rearrangement links TRBV4-2 to TRBJ2-1; 10 bases align to TRBD2. This CDR3 contains 23 residues. With V trimmed by 0 bases and J by 6 bases, 26 bases remained unmatched. Germline CDR1 and CDR2: LGHNA and YNFKEQ. The CDR3 coding sequence is TGTGCCAGCAGCCAAGATCCAGGAGTAACGGGTATTGCCAGACTAGCGGGTGTCAATGAGCAGTTCTTC. As protein: CASSQDPGVTGIARLAGVNEQFF.

This chain uses TRBV5-1 with TRBJ2-5; no firm D call. Germline-derived CDR1 and CDR2 are SGHRS and YFSETQ. Trimming took 4 bases from V and 9 from J, leaving 7 bases between them. CDR3 length: 10 residues. As DNA, the CDR3 is TGCGCCAGCAGCGGCAGCGCCCAGTACTTC. Protein product: CASSGSAQYF.

The chain joins TRBV5-6 to TRBJ1-5, with D maybe TRBD1 (6 bases). There are 17 residues in the CDR3. From germline, CDR1 is SGHDT and CDR2 YYEEEE. Deletions cut 3 bases from V and 0 bases from J, with 16 bases between. The CDR3 nucleotides are TGTGCCAGCAGCTCACCCGGGGGGGCATATAGCAATCAGCCCCAGCATTTT. Its translation is CASSSPGGAYSNQPQHF.

The chain recombines TRBV7-9 with TRBJ2-5; weak D call: TRBD1 (8 bases). CDR3 length: 14 amino acids. Between the trimmed V and J ends, which lost 3 bases and 3 bases, there was a span of 11 bases. Germline-derived CDR1 and CDR2 are SEHNR and FQNEAQ (reference sequence). The CDR3 loop reads CASSFTGGEETQYF. CDR3 DNA sequence: TGTGCCAGCAGCTTCACAGGGGGGGAAGAGACCCAGTACTTC.